Presented here are 17 T cell receptor beta chains from one specimen sequenced in a study of blood T cell repertoires in COVID-19. Produced via immunoSEQ multiplex PCR; TCRdb's table is partial and in-frame only. The profile shows some 200,000 clones, 65% to 90% of them singletons. Sequenced sample: peripheral blood. The receptors come from a human donor in a cohort sampled during active COVID-19.

The chain uses TRBV18 and TRBJ2-5; 14 bases are a match to TRBD2. The germline V gene has CDR1 KGHSH and CDR2 LQKENI. V lost 1 base to trimming and J lost 0 bases; unmatched junction nucleotides: 7. This CDR3 is built from 19 residues. In DNA, the CDR3 is TGTGCCAGCTCACCACTAGGACTAGCGGGAGGTCCATACCAAGAGACCCAGTACTTC. It is translated as CASSPLGLAGGPYQETQYF.

The gene calls are TRBV25-1 and TRBJ2-7; 7 bases agree with TRBD1. The CDR3 is made up of 12 amino acids. Germline assignment: CDR1 MGHDK and CDR2 SYGVNS. Trimming cost V 5 bases and J 4 bases; bases outside gene matches: 2. CDR3 loop: CASSPGQYEQYF. The CDR3 DNA is TGTGCCAGCAGTCCGGGACAGTACGAGCAGTACTTC.

The J gene is TRBJ1-5, the V gene TRBV19; TRBD1 agrees at 8 bases. Germline V lookup: CDR1 LNHDA, CDR2 SQIVND (reference sequence). Trimming at V came to 3 bases and at J to 7 bases, leaving 8 bases not matched to a gene. The CDR3 consists of 15 residues. The CDR3 here is CASSIHPTGGQPQHF. The DNA of the CDR3 is TGTGCCAGTAGTATTCACCCCACAGGGGGGCAGCCCCAGCATTTT.

The chain uses TRBV5-5 and TRBJ2-2; 8 positions agree with TRBD1. Germline V gene sequence: CDR1 SGHKS, CDR2 YYEKEE (reference sequence). The CDR3 loop spans 15 amino acids. Trimming took 3 bases from V and 0 from J; bases not matched to a gene: 1. CDR3 protein: CASSSQGANTGELFF. CDR3 bases: TGTGCCAGCAGCTCACAGGGGGCGAACACCGGGGAGCTGTTTTTT.

CDR3 nucleotides: TGTGCCAGCAGTTTAGTCAGGGAATCTGGGGAGACCCAGTACTTC. Residues: CASSLVRESGETQYF. The chain joins TRBV27 to TRBJ2-5; weak D call: TRBD1 (5 bases). Germline-derived CDR1 and CDR2 are MNHEY and SMNVEV (reference sequence). Trimming cost V 2 bases and J 5 bases, with 15 bases left between them. The CDR3 runs 15 residues.

The chain combines TRBV19 with TRBJ2-3; 12 nucleotides agree with TRBD1. The V gene's germline CDR1 is LNHDA and CDR2 SQIVND (reference sequence). CDR3 length: 17 amino acids. V trimming: 3 bases; J trimming: 4 bases; junction bases outside the gene matches: 8. The CDR3 loop reads CASSIAGTGGPADTQYF. For the CDR3, the DNA is TGTGCCAGTAGTATTGCCGGGACAGGGGGCCCCGCAGATACGCAGTATTTT.

This chain uses TRBV18 with TRBJ2-5; 7 bases match TRBD2. The V gene's germline CDR1 is KGHSH and CDR2 LQKENI. The CDR3 sequence is 15 residues long. The trim removed 1 base at V and 2 bases at J, leaving 4 bases unmatched. The CDR3 sequence: CASSPQGTKQETQYF. Written as DNA, the CDR3 is TGTGCCAGCTCACCACAGGGGACTAAGCAAGAGACCCAGTACTTC.

This chain uses TRBV3-1 (or the pseudogene TRBV3-2) with TRBJ1-3, with TRBD1 matching over 7 bases. The germline V gene encodes CDR1 LGHDT and CDR2 YNNKEL (reference sequence). Trimming removed 4 bases from V and 9 bases from J; junction bases left unmatched: 12. The CDR3 contains 15 residues. The CDR3 region is CASSLGTAGWGTIYF. The DNA for the CDR3 is TGTGCCAGCAGCCTAGGGACAGCAGGTTGGGGCACCATATATTTT.

This chain connects TRBV7-2 to TRBJ2-7; D is possibly TRBD2 (5 bases). Trimming stripped 7 bases from V and 5 bases from J, with 15 bases between. CDR1 and CDR2 from the germline V gene are SGHTA and FQGNSA. This CDR3 comprises 13 residues. CDR3 sequence reads: CASKRGLGDEQYF. CDR3 DNA: TGTGCCAGCAAACGAGGGCTAGGTGACGAGCAGTACTTC.

The V and J genes are TRBV6-5 and TRBJ1-1; a weak D match, TRBD1 (5 bases). This CDR3 is built from 11 residues. Between the trimmed V and J ends, which lost 6 bases and 8 bases, there was a span of 10 bases. Germline loops: CDR1 MNHEY, CDR2 SVGAGI. CDR3 nucleotide sequence: TGTGCCAGCAGCCTTCGACAGGAAGCTTTCTTT. It specifies CASSLRQEAFF.

This clone has only one observation. The chain links TRBV28 to TRBJ2-3; the match to TRBD1 covers 7 bases. J lost 4 bases, V lost 2 bases, and 3 bases had no gene match. The CDR3 spans 14 residues. Germline V gene data show CDR1 as MDHEN and CDR2 as SYDVKM. CDR3 region: CASSLIGGSDTQYF. The CDR3 region has the DNA TGTGCCAGCAGTTTAATAGGGGGCTCAGATACGCAGTATTTT.

The J gene is TRBJ2-7, the V gene TRBV15; a weak D match, TRBD1 (6 bases). V lost 8 bases and J lost 6, with 17 bases in between. Germline CDR1 is LNHNV and CDR2 is YYDKDF (reference sequence). The CDR3 contains 13 residues. Here the CDR3 reads CATRKTGQSEQYF. DNA for the CDR3: TGTGCCACCCGTAAGACAGGCCAATCCGAGCAGTACTTC.

A few counts support this clone. This chain's CDR3 is CASTPHPSSYNEQFF. The CDR3 DNA follows: TGTGCCAGCACACCACATCCCAGCTCCTACAATGAGCAGTTCTTC. The gene calls are TRBV7-2 and TRBJ2-1; D gene ambiguous. The V gene lost 7 bases and the J gene lost 0 bases, with 13 bases spanning the gap. There are 15 residues in the CDR3. Germline V gene data show CDR1 as SGHTA and CDR2 as FQGNSA.

This clone was seen only a few times. V is TRBV5-1 and J is TRBJ2-2; tentatively, D is TRBD1 (7 bases). This CDR3 has 16 amino acids. V was trimmed by 5 bases and J by 4 bases, leaving 18 bases between them. Germline V gene lookup returns CDR1 SGHRS and CDR2 YFSETQ. CDR3 loop: CASREGGGLGTGELFF. In DNA form, the CDR3 reads TGCGCCAGCAGAGAAGGAGGGGGCCTGGGCACCGGGGAGCTGTTTTTT.

This chain uses TRBV9 with TRBJ1-1, with D unresolved. The CDR3 spans 14 residues. Germline loops: CDR1 SGDLS, CDR2 YYNGEE. Trimming stripped 0 bases from V and 0 bases from J, with 6 bases between. This chain's CDR3 is CASSVDILNTEAFF. The CDR3 DNA reads TGTGCCAGCAGCGTAGACATCCTGAACACTGAAGCTTTCTTT.

This chain joins TRBV30 and TRBJ2-7; TRBD2 matches 13 bases. V trimming: 7 bases; J trimming: 9 bases; junction bases outside the gene matches: 3. CDR1 is GTSNPN and CDR2 is SVGIG in the germline V gene (reference sequence). The CDR3 loop spans 11 amino acids. This chain's CDR3 is CAYGLAGAQYF. The DNA of the CDR3 is TGTGCCTACGGACTAGCGGGAGCGCAGTACTTC.

This clone was counted between two and nine times. This chain joins TRBV18 and TRBJ2-2; maybe TRBD1 (7 bases). Trimming shortened V by 3 bases and J by 1 base, and 12 bases separated the two germline ends. This CDR3 is 16 amino acids long. From germline, CDR1 is KGHSH and CDR2 LQKENI. CDR3 nucleotide sequence: TGTGCCAGCTCACCCCACAGGGGAGGGAACACCGGGGAGCTGTTTTTT. This sequence encodes CASSPHRGGNTGELFF.